This T cell receptor beta chain came from a study of shared clonotypes between healthy human individuals. Study-wide context: Participating donors consisted of a couple of women and a few men aged 18 to 49. The study, taken as a whole, reports: The four-donor shared clonotypes exceeded non-shared clonotypes in generation probability, with non-shared ones scoring lower.

Memory CD4+ cells were the fraction left after CD45RA+ naive selection. Evenly divided among several immunoSEQ plates was the genomic DNA of each subset. This table comes from immunoSEQ multiplex PCR, and its TCRdb copy is limited to in-frame clones, with some not included. The data hold 1,400,000 or so clones, with about 98.5% observed a single time. Notes on this clone: Its antigen is unknown.

V dropped 5 bases and J dropped 0 bases, with 16 bases sitting between them. Germline assignment: CDR1 ENHRY and CDR2 SYGVKD. The CDR3 extends over 16 amino acids. Sequencing input: naive CD4+ T cells sorted from blood. The subset was: CD45RA+ positively selected. The J gene is TRBJ1-1, the V gene TRBV10-3; no clear D gene. The sequence was obtained from a man aged 25 to 40 in good health. The CDR3 DNA follows: TGTGCCATCAGTCCTATGGCGGGAGCAATGAACACTGAAGCTTTCTTT. It specifies CAISPMAGAMNTEAFF.